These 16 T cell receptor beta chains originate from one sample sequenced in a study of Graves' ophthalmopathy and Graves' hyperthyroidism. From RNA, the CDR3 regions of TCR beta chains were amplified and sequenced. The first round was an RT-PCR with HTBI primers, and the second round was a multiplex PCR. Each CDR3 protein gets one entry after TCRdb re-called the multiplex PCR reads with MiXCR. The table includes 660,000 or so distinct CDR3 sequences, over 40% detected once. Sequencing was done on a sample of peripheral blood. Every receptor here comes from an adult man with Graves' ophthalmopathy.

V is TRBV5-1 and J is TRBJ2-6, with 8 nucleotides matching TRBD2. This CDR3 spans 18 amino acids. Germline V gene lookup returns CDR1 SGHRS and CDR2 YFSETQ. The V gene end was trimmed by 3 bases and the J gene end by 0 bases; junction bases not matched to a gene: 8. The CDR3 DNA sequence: TGCGCCAGCAGCTGGGCTGATCGGGGGGGCTCTGGGGCCAACGTCCTGACTTTC. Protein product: CASSWADRGGSGANVLTF.

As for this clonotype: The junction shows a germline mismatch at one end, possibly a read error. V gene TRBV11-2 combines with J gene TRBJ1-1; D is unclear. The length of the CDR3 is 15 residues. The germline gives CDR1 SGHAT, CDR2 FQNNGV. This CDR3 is CASSLGGGRGTEALF. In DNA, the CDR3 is TGTGCCAGCAGCTTAGGAGGAGGCAGAGGCACTGAAGCTCTCTTT.

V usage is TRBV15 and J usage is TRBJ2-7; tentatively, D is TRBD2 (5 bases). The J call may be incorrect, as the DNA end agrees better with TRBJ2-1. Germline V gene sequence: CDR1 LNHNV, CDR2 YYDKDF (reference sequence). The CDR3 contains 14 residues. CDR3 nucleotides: TGTGCCACCAGCAGAGACCGAGGGTCAGACGAGCAGTTCTTC. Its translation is CATSRDRGSDEQFF.

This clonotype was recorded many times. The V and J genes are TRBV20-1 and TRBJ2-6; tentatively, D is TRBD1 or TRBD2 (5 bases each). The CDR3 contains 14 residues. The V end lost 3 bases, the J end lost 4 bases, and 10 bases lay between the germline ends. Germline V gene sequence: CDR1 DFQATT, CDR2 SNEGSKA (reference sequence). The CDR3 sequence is CSASRGAGANVLTF. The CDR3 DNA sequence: TGCAGTGCTAGTCGGGGCGCAGGGGCCAACGTCCTGACTTTC.

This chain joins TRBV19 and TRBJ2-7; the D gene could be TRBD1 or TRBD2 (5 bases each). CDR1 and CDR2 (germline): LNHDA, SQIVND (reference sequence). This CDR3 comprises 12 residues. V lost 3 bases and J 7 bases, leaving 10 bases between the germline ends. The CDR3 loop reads CASSIGGREQYF. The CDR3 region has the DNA TGTGCCAGTAGTATTGGGGGTCGGGAGCAGTACTTC.

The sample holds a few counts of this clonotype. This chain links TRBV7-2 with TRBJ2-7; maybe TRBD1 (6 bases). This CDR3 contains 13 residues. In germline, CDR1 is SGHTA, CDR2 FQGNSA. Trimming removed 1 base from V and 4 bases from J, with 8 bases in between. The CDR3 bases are TGTGCCAGCAGCTTAGAAGACAGGTACGAGCAGTACTTC. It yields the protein CASSLEDRYEQYF.

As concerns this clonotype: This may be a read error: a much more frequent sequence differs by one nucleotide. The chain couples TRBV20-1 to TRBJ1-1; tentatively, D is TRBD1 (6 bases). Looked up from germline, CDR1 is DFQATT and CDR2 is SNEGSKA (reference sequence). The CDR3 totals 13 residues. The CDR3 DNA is TGCAGTGTTTCATCAGGGGAGAACATTGAAGCTTTCTTT. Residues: CSVSSGENIEAFF.

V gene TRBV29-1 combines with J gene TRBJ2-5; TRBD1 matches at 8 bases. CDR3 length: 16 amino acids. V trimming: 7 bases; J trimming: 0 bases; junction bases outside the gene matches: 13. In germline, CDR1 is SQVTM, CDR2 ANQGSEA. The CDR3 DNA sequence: TGCAGCGCCAGTAGTGACAGGGGAGATTACCAAGAGACCCAGTACTTC. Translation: CSASSDRGDYQETQYF. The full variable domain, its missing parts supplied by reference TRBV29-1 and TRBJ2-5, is SAVISQKPSRDICQRGTSLTIQCQVDSQVTMMFWYRQQPGQSLTLIATANQGSEATYESGFVIDKFPISRPNLTFSTLTVSNMSPEDSSIYLCSASSDRGDYQETQYFGPGTRLLVL.

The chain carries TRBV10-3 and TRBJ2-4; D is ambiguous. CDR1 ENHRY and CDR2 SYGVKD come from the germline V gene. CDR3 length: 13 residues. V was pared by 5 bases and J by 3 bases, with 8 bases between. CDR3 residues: CAISTPGKNIQYF. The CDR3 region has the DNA TGTGCCATCAGTACGCCTGGCAAAAACATTCAGTACTTC.

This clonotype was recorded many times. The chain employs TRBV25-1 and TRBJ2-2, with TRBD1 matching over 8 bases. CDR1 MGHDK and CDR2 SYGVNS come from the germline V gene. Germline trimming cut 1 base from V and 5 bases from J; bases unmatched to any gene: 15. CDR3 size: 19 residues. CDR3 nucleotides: TGTGCCAGCAGTGAATCTTGGGGGTTGAGGCAGGGGGCGACCGGGGAGCTGTTTTTT. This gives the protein CASSESWGLRQGATGELFF.

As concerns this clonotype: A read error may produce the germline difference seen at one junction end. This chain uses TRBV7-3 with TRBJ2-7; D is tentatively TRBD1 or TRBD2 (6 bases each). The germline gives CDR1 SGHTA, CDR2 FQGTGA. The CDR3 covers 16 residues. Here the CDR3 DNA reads TGTGTCAGCAGCTTAACGAACAGGGACTTTTACCACGAGCAGTACTTC. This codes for CVSSLTNRDFYHEQYF. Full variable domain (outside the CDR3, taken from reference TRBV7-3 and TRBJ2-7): GAGVSQTPSNKVTEKGKYVELRCDPISGHTALYWYRQSLGQGPEFLIYFQGTGAADDSGLPNDRFFAVRPEGSVSTLKIQRTERGDSAVYLCVSSLTNRDFYHEQYFGPGTRLTVT.

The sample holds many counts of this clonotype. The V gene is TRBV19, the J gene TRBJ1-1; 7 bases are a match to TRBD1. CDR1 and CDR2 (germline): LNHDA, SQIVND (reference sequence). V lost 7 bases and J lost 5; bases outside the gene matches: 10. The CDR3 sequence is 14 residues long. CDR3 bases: TGTGCCAGTAAGGTGGTAGACAGGGTTACTGAAGCTTTCTTT. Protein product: CASKVVDRVTEAFF.

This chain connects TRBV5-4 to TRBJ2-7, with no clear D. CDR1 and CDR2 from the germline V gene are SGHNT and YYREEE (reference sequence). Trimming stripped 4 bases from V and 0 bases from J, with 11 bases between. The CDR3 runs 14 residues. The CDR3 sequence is CASSQTPGSYEQYF. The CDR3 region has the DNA TGTGCCAGCAGCCAGACACCTGGCTCCTACGAGCAGTACTTC.

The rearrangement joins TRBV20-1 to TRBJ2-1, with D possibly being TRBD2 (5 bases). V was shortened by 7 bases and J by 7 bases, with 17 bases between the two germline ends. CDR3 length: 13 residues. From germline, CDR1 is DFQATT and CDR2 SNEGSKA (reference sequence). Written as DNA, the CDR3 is TGCAGTGTCCCCGGGAATAGCCCAAATGAGCAGTTCTTC. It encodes CSVPGNSPNEQFF.

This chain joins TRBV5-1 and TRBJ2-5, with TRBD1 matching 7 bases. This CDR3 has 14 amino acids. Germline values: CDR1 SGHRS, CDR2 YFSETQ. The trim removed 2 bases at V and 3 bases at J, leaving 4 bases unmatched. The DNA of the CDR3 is TGCGCCAGCAGCTTAACAGGGGTAGAAGAGACCCAGTACTTC. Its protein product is CASSLTGVEETQYF.

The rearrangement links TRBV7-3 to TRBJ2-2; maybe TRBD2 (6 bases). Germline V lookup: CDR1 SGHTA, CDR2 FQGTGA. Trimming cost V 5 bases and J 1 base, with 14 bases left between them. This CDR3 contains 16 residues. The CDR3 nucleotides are TGTGCCAGCAGCGATAAAACGGGGGTGAACACCGGGGAGCTGTTTTTT. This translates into CASSDKTGVNTGELFF.